The 23 T cell receptor beta chains below all came from one sample that was sequenced in a study of Graves' ophthalmopathy and Graves' hyperthyroidism. TCR beta CDR3 amplification used RNA transcripts. First-round RT-PCR employed HTBI primers, with a second-round multiplex PCR after it. TCRdb called the multiplex PCR reads again in MiXCR, with one record for every CDR3 protein. The sample has hundreds of thousands of distinct CDR3 sequences; 20% to 25% are singletons. Sequencing input: peripheral blood. These receptors all come from a woman aged 45-60 years with Graves' ophthalmopathy.

This chain connects TRBV5-1 to TRBJ1-2; D is unclear. Trimming removed 0 bases from V and 2 bases from J, with 11 bases in between. Germline CDR1 is SGHRS and CDR2 is YFSETQ. The CDR3 totals 15 residues. Written as DNA, the CDR3 is TGCGCCAGCAGCTTGGAAGCCCGGACCAACTATGGCTACACCTTC. Its translation: CASSLEARTNYGYTF.

The chain couples TRBV12-3 or TRBV12-4 to TRBJ2-7, with a possible D match to TRBD2 (6 bases). The CDR3 is 14 residues long. Trimming cost V 6 bases and J 1 base, with 13 bases left between them. CDR3 coding DNA: TGTGCCAGCAGAGGGGCTAGCGTTTCCTACGAGCAGTACTTC. Protein: CASRGASVSYEQYF.

This clonotype was counted at least ten times. V gene TRBV12-3 or TRBV12-4 combines with J gene TRBJ1-5, with 10 bases fitting TRBD1. Losses at the gene ends were 6 bases for V and 9 bases for J; bases not matched to a gene: 11. The CDR3 loop spans 15 amino acids. The CDR3 spells CASSPRDRGMGPQHF. The CDR3, as DNA: TGTGCCAGCAGCCCCCGGGACAGGGGCATGGGGCCCCAGCATTTT.

A word on this clonotype: The junction does not match germline at one end; this may be a read error. This chain uses TRBV2 with TRBJ2-5; D is unresolved. The length of the CDR3 is 15 residues. Germline assignment: CDR1 SNHLY and CDR2 FYNNEI. The CDR3 nucleotides read TGTGCCAGCAGTGATGTGGGGTGGATTTCGGAGACACAGTACTTC. This gives the protein CASSDVGWISETQYF.

This clonotype showed up many times. This chain uses TRBV5-1 with TRBJ2-7, with a possible D match to TRBD1 (6 bases). The germline CDR1 and CDR2 sequences are SGHRS and YFSETQ. V was trimmed by 3 bases and J by 7 bases, leaving 8 bases between them. This CDR3 comprises 11 residues. In nucleotides, the CDR3 is TGCGCCAGCAGCTCACAGGGAGAGCAGTACTTC. As protein: CASSSQGEQYF.

This clonotype appeared many times. The chain joins TRBV19 to TRBJ2-2; 8 bases align to TRBD2. Germline V lookup: CDR1 LNHDA, CDR2 SQIVND (reference sequence). There are 15 residues in the CDR3. The V and J ends lost 4 bases and 4 bases, in that order; junction bases with no gene match: 5. The CDR3 coding sequence is TGTGCCAGTAGTAGAAGCGGGACTAGCACCGGGGAGCTGTTTTTT. Amino acids: CASSRSGTSTGELFF.

As to this clonotype: A much larger clone lies a single base off, so this may be a read error. The chain joins TRBV7-2 to TRBJ1-5; TRBD1 agrees at 7 bases. Germline CDR1 reads SGHTA; CDR2 reads FQGNSA. This CDR3 has 14 amino acids. J lost 6 bases, V lost 7 bases, and 9 bases had no gene match. Here the CDR3 reads CASTRQGPSQPQHF. The CDR3 nucleotides read TGTGCCAGCACCCGACAGGGACCTAGTCAGCCCCAGCATTTT.

This clonotype was recorded many times. The genes are TRBV20-1 and TRBJ1-2; 7 bases line up with TRBD1. The germline gives CDR1 DFQATT, CDR2 SNEGSKA (reference sequence). The CDR3 contains 13 residues. Trimming cost V 4 bases and J 6 bases; bases outside gene matches: 8. CDR3 coding DNA: TGCAGTGCTATACGAGGACAGGTCGATGGCTACACCTTC. Translation gives CSAIRGQVDGYTF.

This clonotype was seen a few times. The chain employs TRBV18 and TRBJ2-7; D ambiguous. In germline, CDR1 is KGHSH, CDR2 LQKENI. V was cut by 1 base and J by 3 bases, with 10 bases left in between. The CDR3 spans 14 residues. CDR3 in amino acids: CASSPRLALYEQYF. In DNA, the CDR3 is TGTGCCAGCTCACCACGTTTAGCTCTCTACGAGCAGTACTTC.

The sample holds a few counts of this clonotype. The rearrangement links TRBV18 to TRBJ1-5; 7 nucleotides align to TRBD1. This CDR3 is built from 15 residues. Germline assignment: CDR1 KGHSH and CDR2 LQKENI. Losses at the gene ends were 3 bases for V and 6 bases for J; bases not matched to a gene: 8. The chain's CDR3 is CASSPGTATFQPQHF. The CDR3 DNA reads as TGTGCCAGCTCACCCGGGACAGCAACATTTCAGCCCCAGCATTTT.

This clonotype has a count of ten or more. V is TRBV10-3 and J is TRBJ2-7; a weak D match, TRBD1 (6 bases). V lost 6 bases to trimming and J lost 9 bases, with 12 bases between them. The CDR3 has 11 residues. CDR1 and CDR2 from the germline V gene are ENHRY and SYGVKD. CDR3 DNA: TGTGCCATCAGCACTGAACAGGGGCAGTACTTC. Protein: CAISTEQGQYF.

This clonotype was seen ten or more times. V is TRBV20-1 and J is TRBJ2-7, with TRBD2 identical over 11 bases. V dropped 1 base and J dropped 2; count of bases not matched to a gene: 13. The CDR3 consists of 18 residues. Germline V gene data show CDR1 as DFQATT and CDR2 as SNEGSKA (reference sequence). The CDR3: CSARARGLAGPPAYEQYF. For the CDR3, the DNA is TGCAGTGCTAGAGCTAGAGGACTAGCGGGCCCGCCTGCCTACGAGCAGTACTTC.

This clonotype showed up just a few times. The chain is built from TRBV9 and TRBJ2-5; D might be TRBD2 (5 bases). The V end was cut by 4 bases, the J end by 2 bases, with 12 bases between. The CDR3 totals 14 residues. CDR1 and CDR2 (germline): SGDLS, YYNGEE. The CDR3 DNA reads as TGTGCCAGCAGCCGGAGGAGTAATCAAGAGACCCAGTACTTC. This translates into CASSRRSNQETQYF.

Many counts were recorded for this clonotype. This chain links TRBV12-3 or TRBV12-4 with TRBJ1-1; no definite D call. This CDR3 has 13 amino acids. Trimming cost V 3 bases and J 0 bases, with 5 bases left between them. CDR3 region: CASSFDMNTEAFF. DNA for the CDR3: TGTGCCAGCAGTTTCGACATGAACACTGAAGCTTTCTTT.

In this sample, this clonotype turned up many times. The J gene is TRBJ1-5, the V gene TRBV7-2; D is unresolved. With 5 bases removed from V and 2 bases from J, the gap between germline ends came to 7 bases. CDR1 and CDR2 (germline): SGHTA, FQGNSA. There are 13 residues in the CDR3. The CDR3 DNA reads as TGTGCCAGCAGCCCCTCGGGCAATCAGCCCCAGCATTTT. Protein: CASSPSGNQPQHF.

This clonotype occurred many times. The rearrangement uses TRBV20-1 and TRBJ2-4; D is perhaps TRBD1 or TRBD2 (5 bases each). Looked up from germline, CDR1 is DFQATT and CDR2 is SNEGSKA (reference sequence). The germline V and J ends were trimmed by 5 bases and 7 bases, with 12 bases remaining between them. The CDR3 loop spans 12 amino acids. CDR3 loop: CSARSGTNIQYF. The CDR3 DNA reads as TGCAGTGCTCGCTCCGGGACGAACATTCAGTACTTC.

This clonotype was seen ten or more times. V gene TRBV28 combines with J gene TRBJ2-4, with 7 bases lining up with TRBD1. CDR1 and CDR2 from the germline V gene are MDHEN and SYDVKM. Trimming took 4 bases from V and 6 from J; bases not matched to a gene: 6. This CDR3 is built from 14 residues. CDR3 protein: CASSSRTGLNIQYF. For the CDR3, the DNA is TGTGCCAGCAGTTCTCGGACAGGATTAAACATTCAGTACTTC.

This clonotype was found many times. The chain joins TRBV6-5 to TRBJ1-1; the D gene is possibly TRBD1 (6 bases). Germline V gene data show CDR1 as MNHEY and CDR2 as SVGAGI. The CDR3 is 13 amino acids. Trimming cost V 2 bases and J 11 bases, with 15 bases left between them. DNA for the CDR3: TGTGCCAGCAGTTACATGAGGGGGGTAGCGGCTTTCTTT. It codes for CASSYMRGVAAFF.

This clonotype was seen at least ten times. J is TRBJ2-5 and V is TRBV7-6, with D unresolved. V shed 5 bases and J shed 0 bases, with 19 bases lying between them. The CDR3 runs to 17 residues. The germline gives CDR1 SGHVS, CDR2 FNYEAQ. In nucleotides, the CDR3 is TGTGCCAGCAGCCCGACACTTAAAGTTGACCACCAAGAGACCCAGTACTTC. This translates into CASSPTLKVDHQETQYF.

There are many counts of this clonotype. CDR3 coding DNA: TGTGCCAGCATCCCAGGTTGGGGCGCAGGGACTGAAGCTTTCTTT. It codes for CASIPGWGAGTEAFF. The rearrangement links TRBV6-1 to TRBJ1-1; tentatively, D is TRBD1 (5 bases). With 7 bases removed from V and 5 bases from J, the gap between germline ends came to 20 bases. CDR1 and CDR2 from the germline V gene are MNHNS and SASEGT. The CDR3 contains 15 residues.

The rearrangement uses TRBV4-1 and TRBJ2-1; TRBD2 agrees at 8 bases. The V gene's germline CDR1 is MGHRA and CDR2 YSYEKL. V lost 2 bases and J lost 8; bases outside the gene matches: 2. The CDR3 has 13 residues. CDR3 coding DNA: TGCGCCAGCAGCCAAAGCGGGAGTGATGAGCAGTTCTTC. Its translation: CASSQSGSDEQFF.

This clonotype appeared once. The genes are TRBV12-5 and TRBJ1-5; D is ambiguous. The V gene lost 1 base and the J gene lost 6 bases, with 4 bases spanning the gap. CDR3 size: 12 residues. Germline CDR1 is LGHNT and CDR2 is FRNRAP. CDR3 nucleotides: TGTGCTAGTGGTTTGGCGGTTCAGCCCCAGCATTTT. Its translation: CASGLAVQPQHF.

This clonotype was seen many times. The chain uses TRBV5-1 and TRBJ2-7; TRBD2 is a possible D gene (5 bases). Trimming removed 6 bases at V and 4 bases at J, with 17 bases between. Germline V gene sequence: CDR1 SGHRS, CDR2 YFSETQ. The length of the CDR3 is 14 residues. The CDR3 reads CASKSLGSQYEQYF. CDR3 nucleotides: TGCGCCAGCAAGTCATTAGGGAGTCAGTACGAGCAGTACTTC.